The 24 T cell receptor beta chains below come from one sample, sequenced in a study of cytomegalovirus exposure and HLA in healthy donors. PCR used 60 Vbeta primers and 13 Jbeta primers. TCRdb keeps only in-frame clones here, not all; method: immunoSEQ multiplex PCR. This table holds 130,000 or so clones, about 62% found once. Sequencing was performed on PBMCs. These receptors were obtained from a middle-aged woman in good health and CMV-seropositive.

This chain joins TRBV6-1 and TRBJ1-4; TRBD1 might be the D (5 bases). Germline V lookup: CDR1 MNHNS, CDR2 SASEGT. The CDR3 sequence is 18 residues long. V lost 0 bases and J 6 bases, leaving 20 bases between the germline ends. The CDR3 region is CASSEAPQGDTGDEKLFF. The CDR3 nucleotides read TGTGCCAGCAGTGAAGCGCCCCAGGGAGATACGGGGGATGAAAAACTGTTTTTT.

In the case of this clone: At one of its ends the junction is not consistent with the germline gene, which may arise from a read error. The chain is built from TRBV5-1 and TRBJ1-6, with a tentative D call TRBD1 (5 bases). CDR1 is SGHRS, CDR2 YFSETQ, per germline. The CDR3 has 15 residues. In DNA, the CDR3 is TGCGTCAGCAGCATCCAGGGACTTGAGAATTCACCCCTCCACTTT. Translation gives CVSSIQGLENSPLHF.

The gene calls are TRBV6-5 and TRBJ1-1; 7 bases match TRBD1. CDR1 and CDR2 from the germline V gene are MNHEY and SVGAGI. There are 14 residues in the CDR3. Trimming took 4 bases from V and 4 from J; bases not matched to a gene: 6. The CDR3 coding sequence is TGTGCCAGCAGTTCTCAGGGGGTCGGCACTGAAGCTTTCTTT. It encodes CASSSQGVGTEAFF.

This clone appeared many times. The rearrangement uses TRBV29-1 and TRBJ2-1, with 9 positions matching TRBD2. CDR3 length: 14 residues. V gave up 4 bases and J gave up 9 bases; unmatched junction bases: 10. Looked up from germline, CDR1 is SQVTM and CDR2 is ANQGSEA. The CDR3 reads CSVGEGRGGTEQFF. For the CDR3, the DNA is TGCAGCGTTGGGGAAGGGCGGGGGGGCACTGAGCAGTTCTTC.

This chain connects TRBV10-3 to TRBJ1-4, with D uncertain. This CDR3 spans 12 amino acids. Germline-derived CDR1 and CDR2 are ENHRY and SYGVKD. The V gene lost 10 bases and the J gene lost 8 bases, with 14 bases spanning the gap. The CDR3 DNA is TGTGCCACGGGCGAAGGAGGGGAAAAACTGTTTTTT. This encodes CATGEGGEKLFF.

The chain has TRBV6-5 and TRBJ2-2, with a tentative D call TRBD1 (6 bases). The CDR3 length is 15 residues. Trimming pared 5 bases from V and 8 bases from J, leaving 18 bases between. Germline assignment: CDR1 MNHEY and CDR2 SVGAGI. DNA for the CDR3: TGTGCCAGCAGTACACCTAGAGGGGGTTGGGGGGAGCTGTTTTTT. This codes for CASSTPRGGWGELFF.

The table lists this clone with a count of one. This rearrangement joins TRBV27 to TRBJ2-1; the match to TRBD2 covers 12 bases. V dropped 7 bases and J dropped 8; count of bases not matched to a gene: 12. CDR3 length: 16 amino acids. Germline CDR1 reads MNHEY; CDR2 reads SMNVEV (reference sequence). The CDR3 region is CASIGRASGGAYEQFF. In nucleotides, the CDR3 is TGTGCCAGCATCGGTCGGGCTAGCGGGGGGGCCTATGAGCAGTTCTTC.

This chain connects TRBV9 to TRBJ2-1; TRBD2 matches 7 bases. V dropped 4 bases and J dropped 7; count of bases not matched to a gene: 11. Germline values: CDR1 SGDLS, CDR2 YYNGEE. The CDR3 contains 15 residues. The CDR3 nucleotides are TGTGCCAGCAGCCCGTCTAGTCTAGCGGTGAATGAGCAGTTCTTC. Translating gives CASSPSSLAVNEQFF.

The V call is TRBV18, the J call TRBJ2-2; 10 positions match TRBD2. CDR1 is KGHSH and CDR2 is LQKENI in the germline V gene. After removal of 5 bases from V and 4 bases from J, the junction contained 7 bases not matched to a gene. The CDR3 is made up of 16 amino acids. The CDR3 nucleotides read TGTGCCAGCTCAGGCTCTAGCGGGAGTCGCACCGGGGAGCTGTTTTTT. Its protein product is CASSGSSGSRTGELFF.

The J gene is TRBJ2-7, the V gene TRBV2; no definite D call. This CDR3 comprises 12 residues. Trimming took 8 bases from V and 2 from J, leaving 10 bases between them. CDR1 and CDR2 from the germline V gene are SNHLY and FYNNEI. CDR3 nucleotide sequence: TGTGCCAGCGGCCTCCCCCCCTACGAGCAGTACTTC. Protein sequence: CASGLPPYEQYF.

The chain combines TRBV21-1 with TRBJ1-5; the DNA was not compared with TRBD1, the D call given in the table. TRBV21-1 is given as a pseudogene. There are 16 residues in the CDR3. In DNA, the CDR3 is TGTGCCAGCAGCCCGTCTCGGGACAGGGGTGTTCAGCCCCAGCATTTT. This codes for CASSPSRDRGVQPQHF.

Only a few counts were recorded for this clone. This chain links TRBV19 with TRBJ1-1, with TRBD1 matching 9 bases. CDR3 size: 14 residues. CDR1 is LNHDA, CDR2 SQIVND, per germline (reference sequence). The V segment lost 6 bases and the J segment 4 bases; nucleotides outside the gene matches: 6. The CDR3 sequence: CASRQQGAVTEAFF. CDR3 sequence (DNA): TGTGCCAGTAGACAACAGGGGGCTGTCACTGAAGCTTTCTTT.

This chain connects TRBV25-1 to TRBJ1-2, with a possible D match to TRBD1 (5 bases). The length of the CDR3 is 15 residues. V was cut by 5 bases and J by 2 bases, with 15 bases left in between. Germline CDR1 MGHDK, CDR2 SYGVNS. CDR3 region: CASSPYGGSNYGYTF. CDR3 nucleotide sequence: TGTGCCAGCAGTCCTTATGGGGGGTCCAACTATGGCTACACCTTC.

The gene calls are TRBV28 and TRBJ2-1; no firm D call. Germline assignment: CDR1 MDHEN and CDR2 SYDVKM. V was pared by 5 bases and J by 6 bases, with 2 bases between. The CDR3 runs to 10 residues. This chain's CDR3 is CASSLNEQFF. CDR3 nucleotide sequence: TGTGCCAGCAGTCTCAATGAGCAGTTCTTC.

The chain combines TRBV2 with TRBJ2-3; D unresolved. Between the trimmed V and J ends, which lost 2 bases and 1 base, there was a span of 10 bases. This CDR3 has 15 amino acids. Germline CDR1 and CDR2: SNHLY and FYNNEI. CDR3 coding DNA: TGTGCCAGCAGTGAACAGGTGACACGCACAGATACGCAGTATTTT. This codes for CASSEQVTRTDTQYF.

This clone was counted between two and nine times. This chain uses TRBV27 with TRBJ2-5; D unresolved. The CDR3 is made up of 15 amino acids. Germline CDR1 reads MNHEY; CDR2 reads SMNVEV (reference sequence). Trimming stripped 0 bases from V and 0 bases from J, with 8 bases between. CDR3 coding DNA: TGTGCCAGCAGTTTATCCGCACAGCACCAAGAGACCCAGTACTTC. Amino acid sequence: CASSLSAQHQETQYF.

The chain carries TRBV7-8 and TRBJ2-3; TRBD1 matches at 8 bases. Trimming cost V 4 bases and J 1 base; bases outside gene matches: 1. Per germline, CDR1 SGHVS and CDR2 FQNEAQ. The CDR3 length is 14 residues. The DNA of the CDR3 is TGTGCCAGCAGCTCGGGACAGGGCACAGATACGCAGTATTTT. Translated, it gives CASSSGQGTDTQYF.

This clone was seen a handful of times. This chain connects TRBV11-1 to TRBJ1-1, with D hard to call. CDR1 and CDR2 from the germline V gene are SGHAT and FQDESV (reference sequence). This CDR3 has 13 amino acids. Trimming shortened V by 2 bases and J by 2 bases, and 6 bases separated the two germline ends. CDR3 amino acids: CASSLWANTEAFF. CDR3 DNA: TGTGCCAGCAGCTTATGGGCCAACACTGAAGCTTTCTTT.

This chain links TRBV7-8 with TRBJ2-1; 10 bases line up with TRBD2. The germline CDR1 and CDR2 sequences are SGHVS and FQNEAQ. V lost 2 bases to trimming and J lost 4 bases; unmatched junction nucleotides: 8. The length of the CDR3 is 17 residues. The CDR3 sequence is CASSLRPISGGYNEQFF. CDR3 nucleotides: TGTGCCAGCAGCTTAAGGCCGATTAGCGGGGGGTACAATGAGCAGTTCTTC.

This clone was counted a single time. Written as DNA, the CDR3 is TGTGCCAGCAGCCCGAGGGTAGGGGGCAGTGGCTACACCTTC. Translated: CASSPRVGGSGYTF. V and J are TRBV9 and TRBJ1-2; 7 positions agree with TRBD1. This CDR3 comprises 14 residues. The ends lost 4 bases at V and 7 bases at J; junction bases unmatched: 10. The V gene's germline CDR1 is SGDLS and CDR2 YYNGEE. Looking up the rest from reference TRBV9 and TRBJ1-2 gives the full variable domain: DSGVTQTPKHLITATGQRVTLRCSPRSGDLSVYWYQQSLDQGLQFLIQYYNGEERAKGNILERFSAQQFPDLHSELNLSSLELGDSALYFCASSPRVGGSGYTFGSGTRLTVV.

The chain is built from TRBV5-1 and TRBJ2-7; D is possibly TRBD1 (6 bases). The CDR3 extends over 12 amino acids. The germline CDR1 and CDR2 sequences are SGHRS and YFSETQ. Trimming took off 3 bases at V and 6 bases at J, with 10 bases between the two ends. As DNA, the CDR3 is TGCGCCAGCAGCTCGACAGGTCCCGAGCAGTACTTC. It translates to CASSSTGPEQYF.

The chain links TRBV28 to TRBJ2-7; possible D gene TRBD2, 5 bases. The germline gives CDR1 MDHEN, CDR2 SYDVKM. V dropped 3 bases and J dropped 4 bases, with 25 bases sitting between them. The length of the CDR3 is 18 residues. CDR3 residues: CASSFIRNSVLRTYEQYF. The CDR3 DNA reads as TGTGCCAGCAGTTTCATTCGGAACAGCGTTCTTCGGACTTACGAGCAGTACTTC.

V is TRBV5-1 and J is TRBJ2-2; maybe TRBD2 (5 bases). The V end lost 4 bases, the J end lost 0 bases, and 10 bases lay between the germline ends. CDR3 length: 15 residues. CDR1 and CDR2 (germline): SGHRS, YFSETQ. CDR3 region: CASSPTSSNTGELFF. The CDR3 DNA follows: TGCGCCAGCAGCCCTACTAGTTCGAACACCGGGGAGCTGTTTTTT.

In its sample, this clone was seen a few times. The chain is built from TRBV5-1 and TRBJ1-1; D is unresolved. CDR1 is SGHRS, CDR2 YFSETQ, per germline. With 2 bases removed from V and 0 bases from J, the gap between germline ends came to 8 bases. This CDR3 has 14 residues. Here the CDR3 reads CASSLIEMNTEAFF. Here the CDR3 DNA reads TGCGCCAGCAGCTTAATCGAGATGAACACTGAAGCTTTCTTT.